Each of the 29 T cell receptor beta chains below was sequenced from the same sample in a study of blood T cells in healthy people across ages. With a J-beta primer mix and a sample-barcoded 5' primer, a second PCR ran about 7 to 12 cycles. Each CDR3 protein is one row after TCRdb ran MiXCR on the 5' RACE reads. The profile shows some 920,000 distinct CDR3 sequences, about 53% of them singletons. The sequenced material came from blood. These receptors came from an older woman in good health.

The rearrangement uses TRBV3-1 and TRBJ2-3, with D uncertain. This CDR3 region has 12 residues. V was cut by 3 bases and J by 6 bases, with 7 bases left in between. Germline V gene data show CDR1 as LGHDT and CDR2 as YNNKEL (reference sequence). The CDR3 DNA sequence: TGTGCCAGCAGCCAGAGTTTTGATACGCAGTATTTT. This encodes CASSQSFDTQYF.

The chain carries TRBV2 and TRBJ2-3; D uncertain. V was pared by 8 bases and J by 2 bases, with 17 bases between. In germline, CDR1 is SNHLY, CDR2 FYNNEI. The CDR3 runs 15 residues. CDR3 in amino acids: CASGFQSQFTDTQYF. The CDR3 coding sequence is TGTGCCAGCGGCTTTCAGAGTCAGTTCACAGATACGCAGTATTTT.

This sequence joins TRBV3-1 and TRBJ2-3; weak D call: TRBD2 (6 bases). Germline V CDR1 and CDR2: LGHDT, YNNKEL (reference sequence). V lost 6 bases, J lost 2 bases, and 24 bases lay in between. The CDR3 length is 18 residues. The CDR3 sequence: CASSHQGWLANNTDTQYF. The CDR3 DNA sequence: TGTGCCAGCAGTCACCAAGGGTGGCTAGCGAACAACACAGATACGCAGTATTTT.

The rearrangement joins TRBV12-3 or TRBV12-4 to TRBJ1-2, with 9 bases identical to TRBD1. CDR3 size: 15 residues. V shed 7 bases, J shed 4 bases, and the junction held 10 bases outside the gene matches. The CDR3 nucleotides read TGTGCCAGCAAACCCGACAGGGGGGCCAGCTATGGCTACACCTTC. Residues: CASKPDRGASYGYTF.

This clonotype has just a few counts. The chain couples TRBV10-3 to TRBJ2-7, with 7 nucleotides matching TRBD1. In germline, CDR1 is ENHRY, CDR2 SYGVKD. V lost 5 bases to trimming and J lost 0 bases; unmatched junction nucleotides: 7. This CDR3 region has 15 residues. The CDR3 DNA reads TGTGCCATCAGTACGGGACAGCGGAGCTCCTACGAGCAGTACTTC. This encodes CAISTGQRSSYEQYF.

The chain couples TRBV2 to TRBJ1-1, with D perhaps TRBD1 (5 bases). Germline lookup yields CDR1 SNHLY and CDR2 FYNNEI. V was pared by 5 bases and J by 6 bases, with 16 bases between. This CDR3 comprises 14 residues. The CDR3 loop reads CASSRTVEGAEAFF. CDR3 nucleotides: TGTGCCAGCAGTCGGACGGTTGAAGGGGCTGAAGCTTTCTTT.

The V call is TRBV4-1, the J call TRBJ2-3; 10 nucleotides line up with TRBD1. This CDR3 is 16 amino acids long. V was pared by 5 bases and J by 2 bases, with 7 bases of the junction left unmatched. Germline V gene lookup returns CDR1 MGHRA and CDR2 YSYEKL. The CDR3 loop is CASSSRDRGHTDTQYF. As DNA, the CDR3 is TGCGCCAGCAGCAGCCGGGACAGGGGACACACAGATACGCAGTATTTT.

This clonotype was observed a few times. The chain carries TRBV27 and TRBJ1-4; D gene uncertain. The germline gives CDR1 MNHEY, CDR2 SMNVEV (reference sequence). CDR3 size: 14 residues. The V end lost 8 bases, the J end lost 8 bases, and 18 bases lay between the germline ends. This chain's CDR3 is CASGLGPWIEKLFF. Written as DNA, the CDR3 is TGTGCCAGCGGATTAGGGCCCTGGATCGAAAAACTGTTTTTT.

This clonotype has just a few counts. This sequence joins TRBV7-2 and TRBJ1-1; maybe TRBD1 (6 bases). Germline CDR1 reads SGHTA; CDR2 reads FQGNSA. The CDR3 runs to 15 residues. V was clipped by 5 bases and J by 4 bases, with 17 bases between them. The CDR3 bases are TGTGCCAGCAGCACCAAGTTGGGGGCAATCACTGAAGCTTTCTTT. This gives the protein CASSTKLGAITEAFF.

The chain recombines TRBV4-1 with TRBJ2-1; no reliable D call. Germline CDR1 is MGHRA and CDR2 is YSYEKL. V was clipped by 0 bases and J by 7 bases, with 7 bases between them. The CDR3 length is 13 residues. CDR3: CASSQDIRNEQFF. The DNA for the CDR3 is TGCGCCAGCAGCCAAGATATAAGGAATGAGCAGTTCTTC.

The chain has TRBV20-1 and TRBJ2-5; possibly TRBD2 for D (6 bases). There are 17 residues in the CDR3. From germline, CDR1 is DFQATT and CDR2 SNEGSKA (reference sequence). V lost 2 bases, J lost 4 bases, and 23 bases lay in between. In nucleotides, the CDR3 is TGCAGTGCTAGACGCGGGACCATCCAAACCCGGGCAGAGACCCAGTACTTC. As protein: CSARRGTIQTRAETQYF.

This clonotype was detected only a few times. The V gene is TRBV11-2, the J gene TRBJ2-7; the D gene is possibly TRBD2 (6 bases). This CDR3 is built from 15 residues. CDR1 SGHAT and CDR2 FQNNGV come from the germline V gene. V lost 1 base, J lost 7 bases, and 17 bases lay in between. The CDR3 here is CASSLGSGRVWEQYF. CDR3 nucleotide sequence: TGTGCCAGCAGCTTAGGTAGCGGAAGGGTCTGGGAGCAGTACTTC.

The chain recombines TRBV7-8 with TRBJ1-4, with D tentatively TRBD1 (6 bases). Trimming removed 3 bases at V and 5 bases at J, with 10 bases between. CDR1 and CDR2 from the germline V gene are SGHVS and FQNEAQ. The CDR3 is made up of 14 amino acids. The CDR3 DNA reads as TGTGCCAGCAGCTTGGGGGCTTCAAATGAAAAACTGTTTTTT. Residues: CASSLGASNEKLFF.

The chain couples TRBV2 to TRBJ2-3; 9 nucleotides match TRBD2. The CDR3 covers 13 residues. Germline CDR1 SNHLY, CDR2 FYNNEI. The V and J ends lost 8 bases and 6 bases, in that order; junction bases with no gene match: 6. CDR3 sequence (DNA): TGTGCCAGCGAGACTAGCGGCGGGGATACGCAGTATTTT. This sequence encodes CASETSGGDTQYF.

The chain combines TRBV29-1 with TRBJ2-7; TRBD1 is a possible D gene (6 bases). Germline CDR1 is SQVTM and CDR2 is ANQGSEA. The CDR3 is 13 amino acids. V dropped 4 bases and J dropped 0 bases, with 10 bases sitting between them. DNA of the CDR3: TGCAGCGTTGTCGGACAGATCTCCTACGAGCAGTACTTC. This codes for CSVVGQISYEQYF.

The gene calls are TRBV20-1 and TRBJ2-1, with 7 bases aligning to TRBD1. The CDR3 has 14 amino acids. Germline V lookup: CDR1 DFQATT, CDR2 SNEGSKA (reference sequence). V shed 3 bases, J shed 3 bases, and the junction held 5 bases outside the gene matches. CDR3 protein: CSARGDSYYNEQFF. CDR3 bases: TGCAGTGCTAGGGGGGACAGTTACTACAATGAGCAGTTCTTC.

This sequence joins TRBV20-1 and TRBJ2-4, with TRBD1 matching over 7 bases. V gave up 3 bases and J gave up 8 bases; unmatched junction bases: 4. CDR3 length equals 12 residues. Germline assignment: CDR1 DFQATT and CDR2 SNEGSKA (reference sequence). The CDR3 is CSARTGPDIQYF. The CDR3 coding sequence is TGCAGTGCTAGGACAGGGCCGGACATTCAGTACTTC.

Only a few counts were recorded for this clonotype. The V gene is TRBV7-2, the J gene TRBJ2-7; D is unclear. The CDR3 has 15 residues. Germline CDR1 is SGHTA and CDR2 is FQGNSA. Trimming took 5 bases from V and 3 from J, leaving 17 bases between them. The CDR3 loop is CASSPLMAGVYEQYF. CDR3 DNA: TGTGCCAGCAGCCCCCTGATGGCTGGGGTCTACGAGCAGTACTTC.

In its sample, this clonotype was seen a few times. The chain is built from TRBV3-1 and TRBJ2-1; D may be TRBD2 (5 bases). The CDR3 is 17 residues long. Trimming removed 3 bases from V and 0 bases from J, with 15 bases in between. The germline gives CDR1 LGHDT, CDR2 YNNKEL (reference sequence). The CDR3 bases are TGTGCCAGCAGCCATGAAACTAGGCGGAGCTCCTACAATGAGCAGTTCTTC. Amino acid sequence: CASSHETRRSSYNEQFF.

This clonotype was recorded a few times. V gene TRBV6-5 combines with J gene TRBJ2-4; D call uncertain. The CDR3 runs to 15 residues. V was clipped by 4 bases and J by 1 base, with 11 bases between them. CDR1 is MNHEY, CDR2 SVGAGI, per germline. In nucleotides, the CDR3 is TGTGCCAGCAGTTTAACCTCCCCGGCCAAAAACATTCAGTACTTC. Translation: CASSLTSPAKNIQYF.

J is TRBJ2-5 and V is TRBV5-1, with a weak D call TRBD2 (6 bases). TRBJ2-7 matches the DNA end more closely, so the J call is doubtful. This CDR3 comprises 15 residues. Germline V gives CDR1 SGHRS, CDR2 YFSETQ. The CDR3 nucleotides are TGCGCCAGCAGCTTGGGAGGAGGGAGCTCTCTCGAGCAGTACTTC. It yields the protein CASSLGGGSSLEQYF.

This chain connects TRBV20-1 to TRBJ2-5; 12 bases agree with TRBD2. Germline-derived CDR1 and CDR2 are DFQATT and SNEGSKA (reference sequence). The V gene end was trimmed by 5 bases and the J gene end by 11 bases; junction bases not matched to a gene: 9. CDR3 length: 13 residues. The CDR3 protein is CSALAGGRNEQYF. DNA for the CDR3: TGCAGTGCTCTAGCGGGAGGGCGGAATGAGCAGTACTTC.

Concerning this clonotype: The junction departs from the called germline gene at one end, perhaps through a read error. The chain has TRBV18 and TRBJ1-6; maybe TRBD1 (5 bases). CDR3 length: 14 amino acids. CDR1 is KGHSH and CDR2 is LQKENI in the germline V gene. CDR3 sequence reads: CASSQGQGNSPLHF. The DNA of the CDR3 is TGCGCCAGCAGCCAAGGGCAGGGTAATTCACCCCTCCACTTT.

This chain joins TRBV6-1 and TRBJ1-2; D uncertain. Germline CDR1 MNHNS, CDR2 SASEGT. Trimming shortened V by 7 bases and J by 5 bases, and 20 bases separated the two germline ends. The CDR3 length is 15 residues. The CDR3 DNA sequence: TGTGCCAGCAAATTTACGTCGCGGGCGGGGTATGGCTACACCTTC. Amino acid sequence: CASKFTSRAGYGYTF.

The chain has TRBV12-3 or TRBV12-4 and TRBJ1-5; 9 bases match TRBD1. CDR3 length: 14 amino acids. The trim removed 5 bases at V and 6 bases at J, leaving 5 bases unmatched. CDR3 DNA: TGTGCCAGCAGTCCTACAGGGGGCAGTCAGCCCCAGCATTTT. Protein product: CASSPTGGSQPQHF.

The chain combines TRBV20-1 with TRBJ2-1; D not certain. Trimming stripped 3 bases from V and 8 bases from J, with 11 bases between. Germline loops: CDR1 DFQATT, CDR2 SNEGSKA (reference sequence). CDR3 length equals 12 residues. In DNA form, the CDR3 reads TGCAGTGCTAGTTTAAAACGGGATGAGCAGTTCTTC. Amino acids: CSASLKRDEQFF.

This clonotype appeared a few times. J is TRBJ2-3 and V is TRBV7-3, with TRBD2 identical over 7 bases. CDR3 length: 14 residues. J was trimmed by 4 bases and V by 4 bases; bases with no gene match: 5. Germline V gene data show CDR1 as SGHTA and CDR2 as FQGTGA. The CDR3 DNA reads as TGTGCCAGCAGCTGGGGGGGGTTTGCAGATACGCAGTATTTT. It translates to CASSWGGFADTQYF.

The V and J genes are TRBV20-1 and TRBJ1-4, with TRBD1 identical over 8 bases. The length of the CDR3 is 15 residues. CDR1 DFQATT and CDR2 SNEGSKA come from the germline V gene (reference sequence). The V gene end was trimmed by 3 bases and the J gene end by 7 bases; junction bases not matched to a gene: 10. CDR3 residues: CSASQYRGSSEKLFF. The CDR3 DNA sequence: TGCAGTGCTAGCCAATACAGGGGGAGTAGTGAAAAACTGTTTTTT.

This clonotype was counted once. The V and J genes are TRBV29-1 and TRBJ1-1; weak D call: TRBD1 (5 bases). From germline, CDR1 is SQVTM and CDR2 ANQGSEA. V was shortened by 4 bases and J by 4 bases, with 10 bases between the two germline ends. The CDR3 runs 12 residues. The CDR3 nucleotides are TGCAGCGTTGGCGCAGGGCCCACTGAAGCTTTCTTT. This encodes CSVGAGPTEAFF.